The clone carrying this TCR beta chain was observed many times. Its antigen is not identified. Separate cDNA molecules received unique molecular identifiers, which the library attached to them. The authors' processing: Sample TCR totals centred on a median of around 93,000, ranging about 20,000 to 750,000. TCRdb redid the calling of the RACE reads with MiXCR, one entry per CDR3 protein. TCRdb's processing, not the study's, gives the V and J calls here. This sample has more than 75,000 distinct CDR3 sequences, with approximately 8% found just once. The sample belongs to a study of human T cells and chemical hapten exposure. About the research overall: The variation in per-sample TCR yields arose mainly from small differences in pooled library volumes. Findings and caveats of the study: The study found that DPC sensitization did not change TCRs above 1 in 1000 frequency.

Trimming left V 1 base short and J 2 bases short, with 9 bases between. Germline assignment: CDR1 LGHDT and CDR2 YNNKEL (reference sequence). The CDR3 totals 14 residues. The time point denotes: healthy volunteer bleed at 6 weeks. Total RNA was extracted from unfractionated whole blood. The chain links TRBV3-1 to TRBJ2-7, with D perhaps being TRBD1 or TRBD2 (5 bases each). This TCR derives from a male donor in good health. Some clones in this sample may be carry-over from other donors' samples. Sample: whole blood. This CDR3 is CASSQAEGPYEQYF. CDR3 coding DNA: TGTGCCAGCAGCCAAGCCGAGGGACCCTACGAGCAGTACTTC.